The subject of this entry is one T cell receptor (beta chain). Its antigen is undetermined. It may be a read error: a sequence one base away is much more abundant. This sample was taken from a study of identical twins. The authors used template switching to add a universal primer site and gave cDNA unique molecular identifiers. TCRdb ran MiXCR on the 5' RACE reads and lists one entry per CDR3 protein. The table includes fewer than 650,000 distinct CDR3 sequences, roughly 9.5% detected once. Whole-study results and caveats: The study based its conclusions on cross-sectional statistical analysis and did not follow the same donors. Twins' excess sharing was less marked for out-of-frame beta sequences.

These data are also associated with another study on yellow fever vaccine responses in identical twins. As that study records: Twins reportedly showed a vaccine T cell response that seemed partly convergent and partly personalized.

The specimen sequenced was PBMCs. The TCR comes from a woman aged 18-29 years in good health.

CDR3 residues: CRATSMTSGITIEQFF. Here the CDR3 DNA reads TGCAGAGCCACGTCGATGACTAGCGGGATTACAATCGAGCAGTTCTTC. The rearrangement joins TRBV20-1 to TRBJ2-1, with 11 bases aligning to TRBD2. The CDR3 totals 16 residues. Germline CDR1 DFQATT, CDR2 SNEGSKA (reference sequence).